Below, 26 T cell receptor beta chains from the same sample are listed, as sequenced in a study of response to subunit inactivated influenza vaccine. TCRdb recomputed calls from the RT-PCR reads with MiXCR, one row per CDR3 protein. The repertoire holds a few hundred thousand distinct CDR3 sequences, with about 14% as singletons. The material sequenced was PBMCs from blood, taken 11 to 12 days after vaccination. These receptor sequences come from a man aged 45-65 years who received an inactivated influenza vaccine.

This clonotype was seen ten or more times. The V call is TRBV5-1, the J call TRBJ1-2; 7 bases map to TRBD1. The germline CDR1 and CDR2 sequences are SGHRS and YFSETQ. This CDR3 region has 14 residues. Trimming at V came to 4 bases and at J to 8 bases, leaving 11 bases not matched to a gene. In nucleotides, the CDR3 is TGCGCCAGCAGCCCGTCTCGACAGGGCGGCGGCTACACCTTC. Encoded protein: CASSPSRQGGGYTF.

This clonotype has a count of ten or more. CDR3 loop: CASSPSGGTGELFF. Here the CDR3 DNA reads TGTGCCAGCTCACCTTCAGGGGGCACCGGGGAGCTGTTTTTT. V gene TRBV18 combines with J gene TRBJ2-2; 7 nucleotides match TRBD1. Trimming removed 3 bases from V and 4 bases from J; junction bases left unmatched: 2. In germline, CDR1 is KGHSH, CDR2 LQKENI. This CDR3 has 14 amino acids.

The chain carries TRBV2 and TRBJ1-4; D may be TRBD1 (5 bases). Trimming took off 6 bases at V and 3 bases at J, with 14 bases between the two ends. The CDR3 sequence is 15 residues long. Looked up from germline, CDR1 is SNHLY and CDR2 is FYNNEI. The DNA for the CDR3 is TGTGCCAGCAGCCGGGGGGATACAGCTAATGAAAAACTGTTTTTT. Translation gives CASSRGDTANEKLFF.

This clonotype was observed a few times. The V call is TRBV7-9, the J call TRBJ2-1, with 10 bases fitting TRBD2. The J segment lost 8 bases and the V segment lost 0 bases, leaving 7 bases of the junction unmatched. The germline CDR1 and CDR2 sequences are SEHNR and FQNEAQ (reference sequence). This CDR3 is built from 16 residues. The CDR3, as DNA: TGTGCCAGCAGCTTAGCCAGCGGGAGGGCCAGGGATGAGCAGTTCTTC. Translating it yields CASSLASGRARDEQFF.

This clonotype was observed a handful of times. The J gene is TRBJ2-7, the V gene TRBV6-1, with D possibly TRBD2 on 6 matching bases. Trimming pared 6 bases from V and 0 bases from J, leaving 12 bases between. Germline loops: CDR1 MNHNS, CDR2 SASEGT. The CDR3 contains 14 residues. Here the CDR3 DNA reads TGTGCCAGCAGGCGGGACCAAACCTCCTACGAGCAGTACTTC. It translates to CASRRDQTSYEQYF.

In its sample, this clonotype was seen many times. This chain joins TRBV29-1 and TRBJ2-4, with D perhaps TRBD2 (6 bases). Trimming took 5 bases from V and 4 from J, leaving 9 bases between them. Germline V gene sequence: CDR1 SQVTM, CDR2 ANQGSEA. The CDR3 loop spans 12 amino acids. The CDR3 sequence is CSVRTMKNIQYF. Written as DNA, the CDR3 is TGCAGCGTTCGGACTATGAAAAACATTCAGTACTTC.

This clonotype has more than one count but fewer than ten. This rearrangement joins TRBV20-1 to TRBJ2-1; 12 positions match TRBD2. The J segment lost 6 bases and the V segment lost 6 bases, leaving 12 bases of the junction unmatched. The germline gives CDR1 DFQATT, CDR2 SNEGSKA (reference sequence). The CDR3 runs 16 residues. CDR3 nucleotide sequence: TGCAGTGCCCCCCGCCCCGCTAGCGGGGGGGCCAATGAGCAGTTCTTC. This gives the protein CSAPRPASGGANEQFF.

This clonotype was counted only a few times. This rearrangement joins TRBV30 to TRBJ2-1, with 9 positions matching TRBD2. The CDR3 length is 15 residues. The J segment lost 6 bases and the V segment lost 2 bases, leaving 8 bases of the junction unmatched. From germline, CDR1 is GTSNPN and CDR2 SVGIG (reference sequence). The CDR3 nucleotides are TGTGCCTGGAGTCTCCTAGCGGGATTCGGCAATGAGCAGTTCTTC. The encoded protein is CAWSLLAGFGNEQFF.

The V and J genes are TRBV20-1 and TRBJ2-1; 10 nucleotides line up with TRBD2. The CDR3 is made up of 15 amino acids. Trimming removed 6 bases from V and 7 bases from J; junction bases left unmatched: 12. Germline loops: CDR1 DFQATT, CDR2 SNEGSKA (reference sequence). CDR3 residues: CSASGVAGGRNEQFF. In DNA, the CDR3 is TGCAGTGCAAGCGGGGTAGCGGGAGGAAGGAATGAGCAGTTCTTC.

This clonotype was counted many times. The chain uses TRBV6-6 and TRBJ1-5, with D unresolved. Between the trimmed V and J ends, which lost 6 bases and 2 bases, there was a span of 5 bases. Germline V gene sequence: CDR1 MNHNY, CDR2 SVGAGI (reference sequence). CDR3 size: 12 residues. CDR3 region: CASRQGNQPQHF. CDR3 coding DNA: TGTGCCAGCAGGCAGGGCAATCAGCCCCAGCATTTT.

The V gene is TRBV6-5, the J gene TRBJ2-5; D remains ambiguous. The CDR3 has 11 amino acids. Trimming stripped 2 bases from V and 8 bases from J, with 6 bases between. Looked up from germline, CDR1 is MNHEY and CDR2 is SVGAGI. The CDR3 bases are TGTGCCAGCAGTTACGGTTTTACCCAGTACTTC. This sequence encodes CASSYGFTQYF.

The table lists this clonotype with a few counts. The V call is TRBV29-1, the J call TRBJ2-1; 14 bases are shared with TRBD2. J lost 6 bases, V lost 5 bases, and 3 bases had no gene match. CDR1 is SQVTM, CDR2 ANQGSEA, per germline. CDR3 length: 14 amino acids. This CDR3 reads CSVKTSGRVNEQFF. The CDR3 region has the DNA TGCAGCGTTAAGACTAGCGGGAGGGTCAATGAGCAGTTCTTC.

This clonotype has a handful of counts. The J gene is TRBJ2-7, the V gene TRBV5-1; TRBD1 matches at 8 bases. In germline, CDR1 is SGHRS, CDR2 YFSETQ. The CDR3 contains 13 residues. Unmatched junction bases numbered 5, after V lost 5 bases and J lost 4 bases. DNA of the CDR3: TGCGCCAGCAGGGGGGACAGGTTTTACGAGCAGTACTTC. This gives the protein CASRGDRFYEQYF.

V usage is TRBV5-1 and J usage is TRBJ1-4; D gene unclear. V shed 0 bases and J shed 8 bases, with 11 bases lying between them. Germline V lookup: CDR1 SGHRS, CDR2 YFSETQ. This CDR3 has 14 residues. The CDR3 coding sequence is TGCGCCAGCAGCTTGGCCTCCCGGCAAGAAAAACTGTTTTTT. This gives the protein CASSLASRQEKLFF.

The rearrangement uses TRBV2 and TRBJ2-7; D may be TRBD2 (5 bases). V lost 6 bases and J lost 2, with 5 bases in between. CDR3 length: 11 amino acids. Germline CDR1 SNHLY, CDR2 FYNNEI. Here the CDR3 reads CASREAYEQYF. The CDR3 DNA reads as TGTGCCAGCAGGGAGGCCTACGAGCAGTACTTC.

The sample holds a few counts of this clonotype. V usage is TRBV18 and J usage is TRBJ2-5, with 8 bases aligning to TRBD1. Germline V gives CDR1 KGHSH, CDR2 LQKENI. The V segment lost 3 bases and the J segment 2 bases; nucleotides outside the gene matches: 8. The CDR3 runs to 16 residues. CDR3 protein: CASSPSWTGRQETQYF. The DNA for the CDR3 is TGTGCCAGCTCACCCTCTTGGACAGGGCGGCAAGAGACCCAGTACTTC.

The chain employs TRBV7-2 and TRBJ2-4; D call uncertain. The CDR3 extends over 11 amino acids. V lost 6 bases, J lost 5 bases, and 5 bases lay in between. Germline V gene data show CDR1 as SGHTA and CDR2 as FQGNSA. In DNA, the CDR3 is TGTGCCAGCAGTAGAGAAAACATTCAGTACTTC. Protein product: CASSRENIQYF.

This clonotype has a count of ten or more. The chain uses TRBV18 and TRBJ2-7, with D perhaps being TRBD1 or TRBD2 (5 bases each). CDR1 KGHSH and CDR2 LQKENI come from the germline V gene. Trimming cost V 3 bases and J 1 base, with 10 bases left between them. This CDR3 region has 14 residues. The CDR3 DNA is TGTGCCAGCTCACCCGACAGAGGGTCCTACGAGCAGTACTTC. It encodes CASSPDRGSYEQYF.

The chain employs TRBV7-2 and TRBJ2-2, with D possibly called TRBD1 or TRBD2 (6 bases each). The germline V gene encodes CDR1 SGHTA and CDR2 FQGNSA. The CDR3 length is 16 residues. With 5 bases removed from V and 1 base from J, the gap between germline ends came to 14 bases. The CDR3 region is CASSPRKGGNTGELFF. The CDR3 nucleotides read TGTGCCAGCAGCCCGCGGAAGGGGGGGAACACCGGGGAGCTGTTTTTT. Filled out from reference TRBV7-2 and TRBJ2-2, the complete variable domain reads GAGVSQSPSNKVTEKGKDVELRCDPISGHTALYWYRQSLGQGLEFLIYFQGNSAPDKSGLPSDRFSAERTGGSVSTLTIQRTQQEDSAVYLCASSPRKGGNTGELFFGEGSRLTVL.

The rearrangement uses TRBV20-1 and TRBJ1-4; D may be TRBD1 (6 bases). CDR3 length: 16 amino acids. Germline V lookup: CDR1 DFQATT, CDR2 SNEGSKA (reference sequence). Trimming cost V 4 bases and J 4 bases, with 19 bases left between them. As DNA, the CDR3 is TGCAGTGCTACGACCGCGGACAGTCGGGGTAATGAAAAACTGTTTTTT. It is translated as CSATTADSRGNEKLFF.

This clonotype was picked up a small number of times. The J gene is TRBJ2-7, the V gene TRBV27, with 15 bases lining up with TRBD2. The CDR3 runs to 17 residues. Germline CDR1 reads MNHEY; CDR2 reads SMNVEV (reference sequence). J gave up 7 bases and V 3 bases, and 10 bases lay outside the gene matches. In DNA, the CDR3 is TGTGCCAGCAGTTTCTCCCAAGGACTAGCGGGAGGGTGGGAGCAGTACTTC. Protein sequence: CASSFSQGLAGGWEQYF.

The chain employs TRBV5-1 and TRBJ2-3; 7 bases map to TRBD2. CDR3 length equals 16 residues. Trimming took 0 bases from V and 1 from J; bases not matched to a gene: 5. Germline loops: CDR1 SGHRS, CDR2 YFSETQ. As DNA, the CDR3 is TGCGCCAGCAGCTTGGGGGACTACAAGGGCACAGATACGCAGTATTTT. It encodes CASSLGDYKGTDTQYF.

V gene TRBV9 combines with J gene TRBJ1-1; no clear D. V was pared by 0 bases and J by 3 bases, with 3 bases between. This CDR3 comprises 12 residues. The germline CDR1 and CDR2 sequences are SGDLS and YYNGEE. The CDR3 DNA is TGTGCCAGCAGCGTAGCAGACACTGAAGCTTTCTTT. Translated, it gives CASSVADTEAFF.

This clonotype appeared once. The chain combines TRBV29-1 with TRBJ2-3, with D perhaps matching TRBD1 (6 bases). Trimming shortened V by 6 bases and J by 1 base, and 11 bases separated the two germline ends. Germline CDR1 and CDR2: SQVTM and ANQGSEA. CDR3 length: 13 residues. CDR3 amino acids: CSVRGAGTDTQYF. CDR3 in DNA: TGCAGCGTCAGGGGAGCCGGCACAGATACGCAGTATTTT.

The chain carries TRBV10-3 and TRBJ1-1, with D perhaps TRBD1 (5 bases). V was clipped by 5 bases and J by 5 bases, with 12 bases between them. This CDR3 has 13 residues. The germline gives CDR1 ENHRY, CDR2 SYGVKD. The CDR3 DNA follows: TGTGCCATCAGTAGGACGCAGGGAACTGAAGCTTTCTTT. Its translation: CAISRTQGTEAFF.

This clonotype appeared a few times. The chain is built from TRBV5-1 and TRBJ2-7, with D tentatively TRBD2 (5 bases). Germline CDR1 and CDR2: SGHRS and YFSETQ. The V gene lost 2 bases and the J gene lost 4 bases, with 10 bases spanning the gap. This CDR3 comprises 13 residues. The CDR3 nucleotides read TGCGCCAGCAGCTTTTTTGAGGGATACGAGCAGTACTTC. Encoded protein: CASSFFEGYEQYF.